This T cell receptor (beta chain) was identified during a study of memory CD4+ T cells and cytomegalovirus serostatus. Findings of the study overall: CD4+ memory repertoires contained 67 of 164 reported CMV TCRbeta sequences.

This clone was counted only a few times. Its matching antigen is unknown. This CDR3 contains 16 residues. V shed 0 bases and J shed 5 bases, with 14 bases lying between them. Germline V gives CDR1 SGHRS, CDR2 YFSETQ. The sort gate was single viable CD3+CD4+CD8-CD45RO+ cells for memory CD4+ T cells. Positive selection with CD4 microbeads enriched total CD4+ T cells. Sequencing was performed with immunoSEQ multiplex PCR; in TCRdb, only in-frame clones are kept and a portion is missing. This table has more than 55,000 clones, 82% appearing once. The genes are TRBV5-1 and TRBJ2-2; maybe TRBD2 (6 bases). The sequence was obtained from an adult in good health and CMV-seronegative. What was sequenced was memory CD4+ T cells from blood. In nucleotides, the CDR3 is TGCGCCAGCAGCTTGGCGGGGGTTGGTCGAACCGGGGAGCTGTTTTTT. Translation: CASSLAGVGRTGELFF.